A single sample gave rise to the 10 T cell receptor beta chains below, sequenced in a study of CD8 T cells in Susac syndrome. Roughly 0.45 to 1 ug RNA was reverse transcribed with random hexamers. TCRdb recomputed calls from the immunoSEQ multiplex PCR reads with MiXCR, one row per CDR3 protein. The repertoire holds roughly 200,000 distinct CDR3 sequences, with 85% to 95% as singletons. Sequencing used CD4+ T cells from PBMCs. The source of these receptors is a human donor in good health.

The CDR3 region is CASTRTGSNTEAFF. In nucleotides, the CDR3 is TGTGCCAGCACCAGGACAGGGAGTAACACTGAAGCTTTCTTT. V usage is TRBV2 and J usage is TRBJ1-1; TRBD1 matches at 8 bases. In germline, CDR1 is SNHLY, CDR2 FYNNEI. Losses at the gene ends were 7 bases for V and 2 bases for J; bases not matched to a gene: 6. CDR3 length equals 14 residues.

The chain joins TRBV20-1 to TRBJ2-2; D is ambiguous. Germline lookup yields CDR1 DFQATT and CDR2 SNEGSKA (reference sequence). The CDR3 has 14 amino acids. The V end was cut by 3 bases, the J end by 1 base, with 9 bases between. The CDR3 nucleotides read TGCAGTGCTAGCCCCCTGTGGAACACCGGGGAGCTGTTTTTT. Translation: CSASPLWNTGELFF.

The chain combines TRBV3-1 with TRBJ2-7; unclear D gene. Germline V gene data show CDR1 as LGHDT and CDR2 as YNNKEL (reference sequence). CDR3 length: 13 residues. Deletions cut 0 bases from V and 3 bases from J, with 6 bases between. The CDR3 reads CASSQDPSYEQYV. CDR3 nucleotides: TGTGCCAGCAGCCAAGATCCCAGCTACGAGCAGTACGTC.

The chain combines TRBV3-1 with TRBJ1-6; unclear D gene. In germline, CDR1 is LGHDT, CDR2 YNNKEL (reference sequence). Trimming pared 5 bases from V and 8 bases from J, leaving 7 bases between. This CDR3 spans 12 amino acids. CDR3 amino acids: CASSFTDSPLHF. The CDR3 coding sequence is TGTGCCAGCAGCTTCACGGATTCACCCCTCCACTTT.

The rearrangement links TRBV20-1 to TRBJ1-6, with D possibly matching TRBD1 (5 bases). CDR1 DFQATT and CDR2 SNEGSKA come from the germline V gene (reference sequence). This CDR3 has 13 residues. V was pared by 1 base and J by 9 bases, with 10 bases between. In DNA form, the CDR3 reads TGCAGTGCTAGAGGGGGCGAGGTTTCACCCCTCCACTTT. Encoded protein: CSARGGEVSPLHF.

This chain connects TRBV4-3 to TRBJ1-1; unclear D gene. V dropped 6 bases and J dropped 0 bases, with 8 bases sitting between them. Germline V gives CDR1 LGHNA, CDR2 YSLEER. The CDR3 spans 13 residues. As DNA, the CDR3 is TGCGCCAGCAGTCCGCAGATGAACACTGAAGCTTTCTTT. Protein sequence: CASSPQMNTEAFF.

CDR3 DNA sequence: TGTGCCAGCAGTGGAGCGGGGGGCACGCAGTATTTT. Protein product: CASSGAGGTQYF. This chain uses TRBV9 with TRBJ2-3; 9 nucleotides align to TRBD2. Looked up from germline, CDR1 is SGDLS and CDR2 is YYNGEE. This CDR3 comprises 12 residues. V shed 5 bases and J 9 bases; nucleotides not matched to a gene: 4.

This chain connects TRBV20-1 to TRBJ2-7; tentative D call: TRBD2 (5 bases). The V gene lost 1 base and the J gene lost 4 bases, with 11 bases spanning the gap. This CDR3 spans 13 amino acids. From germline, CDR1 is DFQATT and CDR2 SNEGSKA (reference sequence). CDR3 residues: CSARVGGLYEQYV. Written as DNA, the CDR3 is TGCAGTGCTAGAGTAGGCGGACTTTACGAGCAGTACGTC.

V and J are TRBV3-1 and TRBJ2-1, with TRBD2 identical over 9 bases. J lost 10 bases, V lost 2 bases, and 0 bases had no gene match. Germline lookup yields CDR1 LGHDT and CDR2 YNNKEL (reference sequence). The CDR3 sequence is 12 residues long. CDR3 DNA: TGTGCCAGCAGCCAAACTAGCGGGGAGCAGTTCTTC. Residues: CASSQTSGEQFF.

The chain couples TRBV29-1 to TRBJ2-2; a possible D gene is TRBD1 (6 bases). The CDR3 has 14 amino acids. V lost 4 bases, J lost 0 bases, and 9 bases lay in between. Germline CDR1 and CDR2: SQVTM and ANQGSEA. CDR3 bases: TGCAGCGTTGGCACAGGGCCGAACACCGGGGAGCTGTTTTTT. Translated: CSVGTGPNTGELFF.